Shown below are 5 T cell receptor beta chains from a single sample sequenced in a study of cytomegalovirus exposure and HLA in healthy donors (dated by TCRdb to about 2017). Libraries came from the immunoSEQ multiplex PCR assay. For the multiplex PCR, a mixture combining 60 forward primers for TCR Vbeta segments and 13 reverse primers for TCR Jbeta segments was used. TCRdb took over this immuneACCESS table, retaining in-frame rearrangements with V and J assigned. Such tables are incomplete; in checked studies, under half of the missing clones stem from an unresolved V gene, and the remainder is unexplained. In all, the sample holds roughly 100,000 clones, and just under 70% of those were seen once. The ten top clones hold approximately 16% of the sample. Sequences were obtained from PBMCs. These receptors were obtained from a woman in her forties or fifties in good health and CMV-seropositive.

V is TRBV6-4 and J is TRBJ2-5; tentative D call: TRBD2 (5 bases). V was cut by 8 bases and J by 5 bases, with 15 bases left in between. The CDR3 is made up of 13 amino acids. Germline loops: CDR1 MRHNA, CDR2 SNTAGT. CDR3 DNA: TGTGCCAGCCCTGGCGGAGGAAGGGAGACCCAGTACTTC. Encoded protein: CASPGGGRETQYF.

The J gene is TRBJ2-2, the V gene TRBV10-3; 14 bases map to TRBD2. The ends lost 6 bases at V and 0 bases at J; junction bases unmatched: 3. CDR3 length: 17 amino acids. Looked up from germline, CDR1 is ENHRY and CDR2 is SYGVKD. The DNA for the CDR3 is TGTGCCATCAGCGGGACTAGCGGGAGTTCGAACACCGGGGAGCTGTTTTTT. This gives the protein CAISGTSGSSNTGELFF.

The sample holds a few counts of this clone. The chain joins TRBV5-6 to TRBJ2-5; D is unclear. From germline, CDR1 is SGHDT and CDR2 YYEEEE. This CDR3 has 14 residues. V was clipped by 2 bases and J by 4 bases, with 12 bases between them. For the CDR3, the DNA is TGTGCCAGCAGCTTCCCTGACTCGGCAGAGACCCAGTACTTC. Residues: CASSFPDSAETQYF.

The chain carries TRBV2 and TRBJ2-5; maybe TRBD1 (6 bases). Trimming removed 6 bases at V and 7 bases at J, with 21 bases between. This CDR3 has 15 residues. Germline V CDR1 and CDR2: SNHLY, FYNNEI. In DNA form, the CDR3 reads TGTGCCAGCAGAAAACTCGGGACAAACAGTGGGACCCAGTACTTC. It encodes CASRKLGTNSGTQYF.

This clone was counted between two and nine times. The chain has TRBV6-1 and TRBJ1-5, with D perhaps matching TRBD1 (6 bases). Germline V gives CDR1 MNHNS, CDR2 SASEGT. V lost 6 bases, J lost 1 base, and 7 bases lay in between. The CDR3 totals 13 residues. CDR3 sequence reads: CASSGQSNQPQHF. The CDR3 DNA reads TGTGCCAGCAGCGGACAGAGCAATCAGCCCCAGCATTTT.